The clone carrying this T cell receptor (beta chain) was recorded once. Its matching antigen is unknown. These data originate in a study of T cell responses to AZD1222 COVID-19 vaccine. Study-level points and caveats: The span of vaccine-associated CD4 TCRs extended across spike, with dominance at 160-218 and 743-854. Reportedly, close to half of spike-specific TCRs are directed against unmutated variant regions.

Profiling relied on immunoSEQ multiplex PCR, and the TCRdb table lists in-frame clones only, not all of them. The repertoire has roughly 120,000 clones, 91% of them found once; the top ten carry roughly 3%. V gave up 8 bases and J gave up 9 bases, with 11 bases separating them. CDR3 length: 12 amino acids. The V and J genes are TRBV12-3 or TRBV12-4 and TRBJ1-6; D ambiguous. The source of this sequence is an adult in good health. This sample comprised peripheral blood, obtained on day 0 of AZD1222 vaccination. CDR3 amino acids: CASRDGFSPLHF. CDR3 sequence (DNA): TGTGCCAGCCGTGATGGGTTTTCACCCCTCCACTTT.